Below are 6 T cell receptor beta chains sequenced from a single sample in a study of T-cell reconstitution after alpha-beta-depleted transplantation in children. Preparing the TCRbeta library involved the use of unique molecular identifiers. MiXCR, run by TCRdb on the PCR reads, gives a single entry per CDR3 protein. This sample yields roughly 340,000 distinct CDR3 sequences, of which 16% are seen a single time; just over 40% belongs to the top ten. The specimen was PBMCs, mostly from graft donor cells, collected 360 days after TCRalphabeta/CD19-depleted stem cell transplant. Receptor source: a male patient aged 2 to 10 who had a stem cell transplant for acute lymphoblastic leukemia, so the T cells may come from the graft donor.

This clonotype came up a few times. The rearrangement joins TRBV15 to TRBJ2-3; TRBD2 matches at 7 bases. CDR3 size: 17 residues. J was trimmed by 0 bases and V by 5 bases; bases with no gene match: 11. The V gene's germline CDR1 is LNHNV and CDR2 YYDKDF (reference sequence). The CDR3 DNA sequence: TGTGCCACCAGCCCAACCCCGGGACTACCAAGCACAGATACGCAGTATTTT. Its protein is CATSPTPGLPSTDTQYF.

This chain joins TRBV7-8 and TRBJ2-4; D is undetermined. This CDR3 comprises 13 residues. Trimming left V 0 bases short and J 10 bases short, with 10 bases between. CDR1 and CDR2 from the germline V gene are SGHVS and FQNEAQ. This CDR3 reads CASSLAIGIIQYF. The CDR3, as DNA: TGTGCCAGCAGCTTAGCCATTGGAATTATTCAGTACTTC.

This clonotype was found a few times. The chain employs TRBV28 and TRBJ1-2; D is ambiguous. Trimming removed 3 bases at V and 7 bases at J, with 15 bases between. The CDR3 spans 14 residues. The germline V gene encodes CDR1 MDHEN and CDR2 SYDVKM. The CDR3 region is CASSFKGIGLGYTF. CDR3 DNA: TGTGCCAGCAGTTTTAAGGGTATAGGCCTTGGCTACACCTTC.

There are many counts of this clonotype. The rearrangement joins TRBV7-2 to TRBJ1-5; D gene unclear. V was cut by 3 bases and J by 4 bases, with 4 bases left in between. The CDR3 is made up of 12 amino acids. Germline CDR1 and CDR2: SGHTA and FQGNSA. CDR3 sequence (DNA): TGTGCCAGCAGCTTTCTAAATCAGCCCCAGCATTTT. Translated: CASSFLNQPQHF.

In its sample, this clonotype was seen many times. The rearrangement joins TRBV15 to TRBJ1-4; D ambiguous. The CDR3 extends over 15 amino acids. Looked up from germline, CDR1 is LNHNV and CDR2 is YYDKDF (reference sequence). The V gene lost 2 bases and the J gene lost 8 bases, with 15 bases spanning the gap. The CDR3, as DNA: TGTGCCACCAGCAGAAACAGCCTTTTGGAAGAAAAACTGTTTTTT. Amino acid sequence: CATSRNSLLEEKLFF. The full variable domain, in which reference TRBV15 and TRBJ1-4 provide the parts outside the CDR3, is DAMVIQNPRYQVTQFGKPVTLSCSQTLNHNVMYWYQQKSSQAPKLLFHYYDKDFNNEADTPDNFQSRRPNTSFCFLDIRSPGLGDTAMYLCATSRNSLLEEKLFFGSGTQLSVL.

This clonotype has a count of ten or more. The rearrangement links TRBV20-1 to TRBJ2-3; 11 bases match TRBD2. CDR3 length: 15 residues. Germline-derived CDR1 and CDR2 are DFQATT and SNEGSKA (reference sequence). With 6 bases clipped from V and 1 base from J, the junction kept 6 bases outside the gene matches. The CDR3 protein is CSATGTSGRTDTQYF. The CDR3 DNA reads as TGCAGTGCCACCGGGACTAGCGGTCGCACAGATACGCAGTATTTT.